This TCR beta chain came from a study of blood T cell repertoires in COVID-19. Germline CDR1 reads ENHRY; CDR2 reads SYGVKD. This CDR3 region has 12 residues. V lost 8 bases and J lost 10, with 12 bases in between. Profiled with immunoSEQ multiplex PCR; TCRdb holds only in-frame clones, not every one. The sample contains 180,000 or so clones, around 87% of which appear only once. J is TRBJ1-6 and V is TRBV10-3; D gene uncertain. The sample comprised peripheral blood. This sequence was found in a man aged 35-49 years with active or convalescent COVID-19. As DNA, the CDR3 is TGTGCCATCGGAGGGTTGGGATCACCCCTCCACTTT. Protein: CAIGGLGSPLHF.